This TCR beta chain was found in a study of control samples from healthy donors and cancer patients. The germline V gene encodes CDR1 SGHDT and CDR2 YYEEEE. Trimming shortened V by 5 bases and J by 0 bases, and 11 bases separated the two germline ends. The CDR3 runs 14 residues. TCRdb's copy holds only in-frame clones and misses some; the assay was immunoSEQ multiplex PCR. The sample lists 76,000 or so clones, roughly nine tenths occurring once. The V gene is TRBV5-6, the J gene TRBJ2-5, with D possibly TRBD1 on 6 matching bases. Sequencing was carried out using PBMCs. The clonotype was recovered from a woman aged 45 to 65 with colorectal cancer. As DNA, the CDR3 is TGTGCCAGCAGACTTACAGGGTACCAAGAGACCCAGTACTTC. This gives the protein CASRLTGYQETQYF.